This T cell receptor beta chain was documented in a study of human T cells and chemical hapten exposure. MiXCR was run by TCRdb on the RACE reads, yielding one entry per CDR3 protein. The sample lists over 70,000 distinct CDR3 sequences, about 14% occurring once. Germline V gene sequence: CDR1 SGHVS, CDR2 FQNEAQ. J was trimmed by 2 bases and V by 2 bases; bases with no gene match: 3. The CDR3 totals 15 residues. Time point indicated: pre-sensitization, week 0. Regarding treatment: therapeutic diphenylcyclopropenone sensitization with weekly scalp DPC. The sample holds many counts of this clonotype. The genes are TRBV7-8 and TRBJ1-5; 7 positions agree with TRBD1. This TCR was sampled from a woman aged 50 to 65 with alopecia areata. Some clones in this sample may be carry-over from other donors' samples. Sequenced material: whole blood, taken in connection with sensitization to the hapten diphenylcyclopropenone (DPC). The CDR3 DNA reads TGTGCCAGCAGCTTAATGACAGGGCGCAATCAGCCCCAGCATTTT. This codes for CASSLMTGRNQPQHF.